This T cell receptor beta chain was profiled in a study of cytomegalovirus exposure and HLA in healthy donors. Across the study: Earlier findings included 100 million to 130 million unique TCR beta sequences obtained from 150 million to 200 million T cells.

The V end lost 3 bases, the J end lost 3 bases, and 9 bases lay between the germline ends. The CDR3 consists of 13 residues. Germline values: CDR1 LNHDA, CDR2 SQIVND (reference sequence). PCR employed 60 Vbeta and 13 Jbeta primers. Clones were sequenced by immunoSEQ multiplex PCR, and TCRdb holds only the in-frame ones, with some missing. The repertoire holds about 210,000 clones, with around 80% as singletons. This TCR was recovered from a man aged 35-49 years in good health and CMV-seropositive. This chain joins TRBV19 and TRBJ2-7; a weak D match, TRBD2 (5 bases). The sample taken for sequencing was PBMCs. CDR3 DNA: TGTGCCAGTAGTATTGAGGGCCACTACGAGCAGTACTTC. As protein: CASSIEGHYEQYF.